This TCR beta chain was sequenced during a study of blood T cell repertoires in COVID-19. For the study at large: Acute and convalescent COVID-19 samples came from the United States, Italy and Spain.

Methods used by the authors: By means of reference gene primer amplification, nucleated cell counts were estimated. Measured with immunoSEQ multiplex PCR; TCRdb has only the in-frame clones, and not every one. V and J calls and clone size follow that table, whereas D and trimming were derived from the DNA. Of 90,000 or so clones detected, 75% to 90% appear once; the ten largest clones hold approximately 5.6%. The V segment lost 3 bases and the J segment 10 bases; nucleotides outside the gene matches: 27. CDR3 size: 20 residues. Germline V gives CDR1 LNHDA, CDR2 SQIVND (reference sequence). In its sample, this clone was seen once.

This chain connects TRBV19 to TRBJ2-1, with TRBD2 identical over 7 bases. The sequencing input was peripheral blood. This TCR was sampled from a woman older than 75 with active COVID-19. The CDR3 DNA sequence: TGTGCCAGTAGTATGATGGGCGGGGGTGTAAGAGCGGGAAATACGAGGGAGCAGTTCTTC. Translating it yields CASSMMGGGVRAGNTREQFF. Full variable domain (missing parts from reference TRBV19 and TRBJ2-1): DGGITQSPKYLFRKEGQNVTLSCEQNLNHDAMYWYRQDPGQGLRLIYYSQIVNDFQKGDIAEGYSVSREKKESFPLTVTSAQKNPTAFYLCASSMMGGGVRAGNTREQFFGPGTRLTVL.